Shown below are 30 T cell receptor beta chains from a single sample sequenced in a study of regulatory T cells in long-lasting Graves disease (dated by TCRdb to the early 2020s). The time point label here, explained by the study, means: newly diagnosed GD, antithyroid drugs for less than 3 months. For both TCR sequencing and RNA sequencing, RNA was extracted from PBMCs in TRIzol. The library was prepared using multiplex PCR. The instrument given in TCRdb is Illumina HiSeq 4000. CDR3 regions were amplified by Arm-PCR with iRepertoire HTBI primers to construct TCR beta libraries. In TCRdb, the public reads were trimmed at Q25 with fastp and aligned with MiXCR, with productive beta chains retained. For every CDR3 protein sequence, its rows merge into one entry that carries the most common genes and DNA. The sample includes 450,000 to 500,000 distinct CDR3 sequences, with around 16% observed a single time. The ten largest clonotypes hold 9% to 15% of the sample.

These records were also assigned to another study, of T cells in Graves' hyperthyroidism and ophthalmopathy.

The specimen comprised peripheral blood mononuclear cells (PBMCs), sampled at new diagnosis, from a patient treated with antithyroid drugs. The receptors come from a man in his forties or fifties with Graves disease. Donor details come from another sample of the same person, matched by shared clones.

This chain joins TRBV19 and TRBJ2-1, with D perhaps matching TRBD1 or TRBD2 (6 bases each). CDR1 is LNHDA and CDR2 is SQIVND in the germline V gene (reference sequence). The CDR3 runs 16 residues. The V gene lost 5 bases and the J gene lost 1 base, with 15 bases spanning the gap. The CDR3 region has the DNA TGTGCCAGTAGTGTGGAAGGGGGGATGTCCTACAATGAGCAGTTCTTC. As protein: CASSVEGGMSYNEQFF. Filled out from reference TRBV19 and TRBJ2-1, the complete variable domain reads DGGITQSPKYLFRKEGQNVTLSCEQNLNHDAMYWYRQDPGQGLRLIYYSQIVNDFQKGDIAEGYSVSREKKESFPLTVTSAQKNPTAFYLCASSVEGGMSYNEQFFGPGTRLTVL.

At least ten counts were recorded for this clonotype. Here the CDR3 DNA reads TGTGCCATCGTCGGGGACAGGGACGAGCAGTACTTC. It codes for CAIVGDRDEQYF. This chain uses TRBV10-3 with TRBJ2-7; 9 nucleotides line up with TRBD1. Germline V gene sequence: CDR1 ENHRY, CDR2 SYGVKD. The CDR3 consists of 12 residues. After removal of 8 bases from V and 5 bases from J, the junction contained 4 bases not matched to a gene.

The chain couples TRBV7-6 to TRBJ2-2, with 7 bases fitting TRBD1. CDR1 is SGHVS and CDR2 is FNYEAQ in the germline V gene. The CDR3 contains 16 residues. The junction had 6 bases not matched to a gene; V was cut back by 1 base and J by 4 bases. The DNA for the CDR3 is TGTGCCAGCAGCTTAGGACAGGGTGAGGGCACCGGGGAGCTGTTTTTT. The encoded protein is CASSLGQGEGTGELFF.

The chain joins TRBV5-1 to TRBJ1-2; possibly TRBD1 for D (6 bases). V was pared by 6 bases and J by 5 bases, with 23 bases between. The CDR3 length is 16 residues. Germline-derived CDR1 and CDR2 are SGHRS and YFSETQ. CDR3: CASTASARGELYGYTF. DNA of the CDR3: TGCGCCAGCACAGCTTCTGCCAGGGGTGAATTGTATGGCTACACCTTC. Drawing the rest from reference TRBV5-1 and TRBJ1-2, the complete variable domain is KAGVTQTPRYLIKTRGQQVTLSCSPISGHRSVSWYQQTPGQGLQFLFEYFSETQRNKGNFPGRFSGRQFSNSRSEMNVSTLELGDSALYLCASTASARGELYGYTFGSGTRLTVV.

The sample holds many counts of this clonotype. The chain links TRBV28 to TRBJ2-3; 11 bases are shared with TRBD1. With V trimmed by 3 bases and J by 6 bases, 14 bases remained unmatched. CDR3 size: 18 residues. The germline V gene encodes CDR1 MDHEN and CDR2 SYDVKM. CDR3 sequence: CASSFELGQGALVDTQYF. CDR3 coding DNA: TGTGCCAGCAGTTTTGAACTCGGACAGGGGGCTTTGGTGGATACGCAGTATTTT.

V usage is TRBV5-5 and J usage is TRBJ2-7, with no clear D. The CDR3 loop spans 15 amino acids. Germline CDR1 is SGHKS and CDR2 is YYEKEE (reference sequence). V was pared by 0 bases and J by 2 bases, with 12 bases between. The CDR3 DNA reads as TGTGCCAGCAGCTTGGTGCCGGGTCCCACCTACGAGCAGTACTTC. Its protein is CASSLVPGPTYEQYF.

This clonotype was observed at least ten times. This chain links TRBV28 with TRBJ1-2, with no clear D. Trimming pared 7 bases from V and 2 bases from J, leaving 5 bases between. Germline lookup yields CDR1 MDHEN and CDR2 SYDVKM. The CDR3 sequence is 11 residues long. CDR3 nucleotides: TGTGCCAGCACCAAAAACTATGGCTACACCTTC. Translated: CASTKNYGYTF.

The J gene is TRBJ2-5, the V gene TRBV19; 7 nucleotides align to TRBD2. Germline CDR1 is LNHDA and CDR2 is SQIVND (reference sequence). Germline trimming cut 5 bases from V and 7 bases from J; bases unmatched to any gene: 7. This CDR3 has 13 residues. The CDR3 coding sequence is TGTGCCAGTAGTCGCGGGAGAATGGGGACCCAGTACTTC. Translated: CASSRGRMGTQYF. The full variable domain, with the rest looked up from reference TRBV19 and TRBJ2-5, is DGGITQSPKYLFRKEGQNVTLSCEQNLNHDAMYWYRQDPGQGLRLIYYSQIVNDFQKGDIAEGYSVSREKKESFPLTVTSAQKNPTAFYLCASSRGRMGTQYFGPGTRLLVL.

Many counts were recorded for this clonotype. Sequence at one end of the junction differs from germline and may be a read error. The chain uses TRBV5-1 and TRBJ2-5; 13 bases line up with TRBD2. Per the germline V gene, CDR1 is SGHRS and CDR2 is YFSETQ. The CDR3 sequence is 17 residues long. The CDR3 DNA follows: TGTGCCAGCAGCTTAGCACTAGCGGGAGGGTCGGCGGAGACCCAGTACTTC. Encoded protein: CASSLALAGGSAETQYF. The full variable domain, in which reference TRBV5-1 and TRBJ2-5 provide the parts outside the CDR3, is KAGVTQTPRYLIKTRGQQVTLSCSPISGHRSVSWYQQTPGQGLQFLFEYFSETQRNKGNFPGRFSGRQFSNSRSEMNVSTLELGDSALYLCASSLALAGGSAETQYFGPGTRLLVL.

This clonotype has at least ten counts. The germline gene is not matched at one end of the junction; a read error may be the cause. DNA for the CDR3: TGTGCCAGCAGTTCCGACACAGATACGCAGTATTTT. Encoded protein: CASSSDTDTQYF. The rearrangement joins TRBV5-1 to TRBJ2-3; D unresolved. The CDR3 is 12 amino acids. In germline, CDR1 is SGHRS, CDR2 YFSETQ.

This clonotype was recorded many times. The chain combines TRBV6-5 with TRBJ2-7; TRBD2 matches 8 bases. Germline V lookup: CDR1 MNHEY, CDR2 SVGAGI. The CDR3 consists of 13 residues. J lost 7 bases, V lost 4 bases, and 6 bases had no gene match. CDR3 nucleotides: TGTGCCAGCAGTTTCGGACTAGCTGGAGAGCAGTACTTC. Its translation: CASSFGLAGEQYF.

In this sample, this clonotype turned up many times. The rearrangement joins TRBV7-2 to TRBJ2-2; D tentatively fits TRBD1 or TRBD2 (6 bases each). This CDR3 has 16 amino acids. Germline V CDR1 and CDR2: SGHTA, FQGNSA. V lost 0 bases and J lost 5, with 13 bases in between. The CDR3 reads CASSLAEGHWTGELFF. CDR3 bases: TGTGCCAGCAGCTTAGCGGAGGGACACTGGACCGGGGAGCTGTTTTTT.

The sample holds many counts of this clonotype. This chain joins TRBV20-1 and TRBJ2-1, with TRBD1 matching 8 bases. V dropped 1 base and J dropped 7; count of bases not matched to a gene: 6. This CDR3 contains 14 residues. Germline V gives CDR1 DFQATT, CDR2 SNEGSKA (reference sequence). CDR3 sequence: CSARVPGGKNEQFF. In DNA form, the CDR3 reads TGCAGTGCTAGAGTTCCAGGGGGCAAAAATGAGCAGTTCTTC.

This clonotype was observed at least ten times. The chain joins TRBV5-1 to TRBJ2-5, with D maybe TRBD2 (6 bases). Trimming took off 4 bases at V and 4 bases at J, with 17 bases between the two ends. The CDR3 spans 15 residues. Germline CDR1 and CDR2: SGHRS and YFSETQ. Here the CDR3 reads CASSPLAGAAETQYF. Here the CDR3 DNA reads TGCGCCAGCAGCCCACTAGCAGGAGCTGCAGAGACCCAGTACTTC.

The table lists this clonotype with many counts. The V gene is TRBV7-3, the J gene TRBJ2-3, with D maybe TRBD2 (5 bases). The CDR3 totals 16 residues. Germline loops: CDR1 SGHTA, CDR2 FQGTGA. V gave up 5 bases and J gave up 1 base, with 16 bases separating them. CDR3 in amino acids: CASSQGLAMGTDTQYF. CDR3 DNA: TGTGCCAGCAGCCAAGGGTTAGCGATGGGCACAGATACGCAGTATTTT.

This clonotype showed up many times. V usage is TRBV20-1 and J usage is TRBJ2-1, with D unresolved. The CDR3 runs to 12 residues. V shed 3 bases and J shed 8 bases, with 11 bases lying between them. Germline CDR1 reads DFQATT; CDR2 reads SNEGSKA (reference sequence). The CDR3, as DNA: TGCAGTGCTAGGAGTGGTGGGGATGAGCAGTTCTTC. Translated: CSARSGGDEQFF.

This clonotype has a handful of counts. The chain employs TRBV29-1 and TRBJ2-3, with D perhaps TRBD2 (7 bases). The germline V gene encodes CDR1 SQVTM and CDR2 ANQGSEA. This CDR3 region has 13 residues. V was clipped by 4 bases and J by 4 bases, with 12 bases between them. CDR3: CSVAEGGADTQYF. The CDR3 DNA sequence: TGCAGCGTTGCGGAAGGGGGGGCAGATACGCAGTATTTT.

This clonotype was counted many times. The chain recombines TRBV20-1 with TRBJ2-1; D is unresolved. V lost 1 base to trimming and J lost 7 bases, with 5 bases between them. The CDR3 consists of 11 residues. In germline, CDR1 is DFQATT, CDR2 SNEGSKA (reference sequence). The CDR3 sequence is CSARGSNEQFF. The CDR3 bases are TGCAGTGCTAGAGGGAGTAATGAGCAGTTCTTC.

The J gene is TRBJ2-1, the V gene TRBV12-5; 13 bases line up with TRBD2. There are 15 residues in the CDR3. The germline V gene has CDR1 LGHNT and CDR2 FRNRAP. J lost 5 bases, V lost 4 bases, and 2 bases had no gene match. CDR3 nucleotides: TGTGCTAGTGGTTCGGGACTAGCGGGAAACAATGAGCAGTTCTTC. Protein sequence: CASGSGLAGNNEQFF.

The rearrangement uses TRBV6-1 and TRBJ1-3; the D is unclear. Deletions cut 0 bases from V and 2 bases from J, with 14 bases between. CDR3 length equals 17 residues. CDR1 is MNHNS, CDR2 SASEGT, per germline. The CDR3 DNA follows: TGTGCCAGCAGTGAAGCGAGAGGGCCAACTCCTGGAAACACCATATATTTT. This encodes CASSEARGPTPGNTIYF.

Only a few counts were recorded for this clonotype. The gene calls are TRBV20-1 and TRBJ2-7; TRBD1 matches 9 bases. V trimming: 5 bases; J trimming: 1 base; junction bases outside the gene matches: 6. This CDR3 has 14 residues. CDR1 and CDR2 from the germline V gene are DFQATT and SNEGSKA (reference sequence). Here the CDR3 reads CSAGGQGTSYEQYF. The CDR3, as DNA: TGCAGTGCTGGGGGACAGGGAACATCCTACGAGCAGTACTTC.

This clonotype was recorded a few times. This sequence joins TRBV20-1 and TRBJ2-5, with D uncertain. The CDR3 sequence is 14 residues long. Germline-derived CDR1 and CDR2 are DFQATT and SNEGSKA (reference sequence). V was trimmed by 5 bases and J by 2 bases, leaving 15 bases between them. The CDR3 DNA sequence: TGCAGTGCTCGGGCGTTAGCAGTTCAAGAGACCCAGTACTTC. This gives the protein CSARALAVQETQYF.

This clonotype has a handful of counts. The gene calls are TRBV20-1 and TRBJ2-7; TRBD1 matches at 7 bases. Germline values: CDR1 DFQATT, CDR2 SNEGSKA (reference sequence). Losses at the gene ends were 0 bases for V and 2 bases for J; bases not matched to a gene: 7. The CDR3 spans 15 residues. CDR3 in amino acids: CSARDISGTAYEQYF. The CDR3 DNA reads TGCAGTGCTAGAGATATTTCGGGGACAGCCTACGAGCAGTACTTC.

This clonotype was found many times. The V and J genes are TRBV20-1 and TRBJ1-4, with TRBD1 identical over 7 bases. V was pared by 2 bases and J by 5 bases, with 8 bases of the junction left unmatched. The germline V gene encodes CDR1 DFQATT and CDR2 SNEGSKA (reference sequence). This CDR3 has 15 amino acids. CDR3 sequence (DNA): TGCAGTGCTAGACCGCCGACAGGGATAAATGAAAAACTGTTTTTT. Amino acid sequence: CSARPPTGINEKLFF.

This clonotype has more than one count but fewer than ten. This chain joins TRBV7-8 and TRBJ2-6, with D unresolved. The CDR3 has 14 amino acids. CDR1 is SGHVS and CDR2 is FQNEAQ in the germline V gene. V was shortened by 5 bases and J by 3 bases, with 8 bases between the two germline ends. CDR3 DNA sequence: TGTGCCAGCAGCCCACTTATTGGGGCCAACGTCCTGACTTTC. This encodes CASSPLIGANVLTF.

As for this clonotype: A read error likely explains this, since a far larger clone differs by one base. The chain combines TRBV2 with TRBJ2-4; 8 positions agree with TRBD1. The CDR3 has 11 amino acids. V was clipped by 6 bases and J by 13 bases; unmatched bases: 5. The germline V gene has CDR1 SNHLY and CDR2 FYNNEI. This CDR3 is CASRTGDEQYF. The DNA for the CDR3 is TGTGCCAGCAGGACAGGGGATGAGCAGTACTTC.

This clonotype was recorded at least ten times. This chain joins TRBV11-2 and TRBJ1-1, with TRBD1 identical over 7 bases. Trimming cost V 3 bases and J 0 bases; bases outside gene matches: 4. CDR3 size: 15 residues. Germline V gives CDR1 SGHAT, CDR2 FQNNGV. The CDR3 bases are TGTGCCAGCAGCTTTACGGGACAGATGAACACTGAAGCTTTCTTT. Encoded protein: CASSFTGQMNTEAFF.

This clonotype came up many times. This chain joins TRBV11-2 and TRBJ2-1; 9 bases line up with TRBD2. Germline assignment: CDR1 SGHAT and CDR2 FQNNGV. The CDR3 loop spans 15 amino acids. V lost 4 bases and J lost 8; bases outside the gene matches: 9. The DNA for the CDR3 is TGTGCCAGCAGCTCTGTAGCGGGAGTCTTTGATGAGCAGTTCTTC. Residues: CASSSVAGVFDEQFF.

This clonotype has a count of ten or more. This chain joins TRBV28 and TRBJ2-7, with D possibly TRBD1 on 5 matching bases. The CDR3 length is 16 residues. V was clipped by 2 bases and J by 0 bases, with 14 bases between them. The germline V gene encodes CDR1 MDHEN and CDR2 SYDVKM. The CDR3 loop is CASSLPVYRSSYEQYF. The CDR3 DNA reads as TGTGCCAGCAGTTTACCGGTCTACAGGAGCTCCTACGAGCAGTACTTC.

This clonotype has more than one count but fewer than ten. J is TRBJ1-5 and V is TRBV28; 7 positions match TRBD1. Germline CDR1 is MDHEN and CDR2 is SYDVKM. The CDR3 loop spans 17 amino acids. With 3 bases clipped from V and 7 bases from J, the junction kept 15 bases outside the gene matches. The CDR3 DNA sequence: TGTGCCAGCAGTTTCCTCGACAGGGATTGGGATTGGCAGCCCCAGCATTTT. Translating it yields CASSFLDRDWDWQPQHF.